Following are 26 T cell receptor beta chains from one sample sequenced in a study of cytomegalovirus exposure and HLA in healthy donors. PCR primers comprised 60 Vbeta and 13 Jbeta primers. This table comes from immunoSEQ multiplex PCR, and its TCRdb copy is limited to in-frame clones, with some not included. The sample lists about 180,000 clones; roughly four fifths were seen once. Sequencing used PBMCs. The receptors originated from a female donor in good health and CMV-seronegative.

The V and J genes are TRBV5-5 and TRBJ2-5; the D is unclear. V lost 6 bases to trimming and J lost 7 bases, with 10 bases between them. Germline V lookup: CDR1 SGHKS, CDR2 YYEKEE (reference sequence). The CDR3 extends over 11 amino acids. The CDR3 spells CASTFSGTQYF. DNA of the CDR3: TGTGCCAGCACGTTCTCGGGGACCCAGTACTTC.

The chain combines TRBV4-3 with TRBJ1-6; 10 bases are shared with TRBD1. V dropped 0 bases and J dropped 7; count of bases not matched to a gene: 6. The germline V gene encodes CDR1 LGHNA and CDR2 YSLEER. The CDR3 is 17 residues long. The CDR3 DNA reads as TGCGCCAGCAGCCAAGATCCCCGGGACAGGGGCAATTCACCCCTCCACTTT. Translating gives CASSQDPRDRGNSPLHF.

The genes are TRBV19 and TRBJ2-7; 8 nucleotides line up with TRBD2. With 3 bases clipped from V and 1 base from J, the junction kept 5 bases outside the gene matches. Per the germline V gene, CDR1 is LNHDA and CDR2 is SQIVND (reference sequence). The CDR3 sequence is 15 residues long. The CDR3, as DNA: TGTGCCAGTAGTATGTTGACTAGCGCGTCCTACGAGCAGTACTTC. Protein: CASSMLTSASYEQYF. The full variable domain, rest sourced from reference TRBV19 and TRBJ2-7, is DGGITQSPKYLFRKEGQNVTLSCEQNLNHDAMYWYRQDPGQGLRLIYYSQIVNDFQKGDIAEGYSVSREKKESFPLTVTSAQKNPTAFYLCASSMLTSASYEQYFGPGTRLTVT.

This clone occurred a few times. V is TRBV7-9 and J is TRBJ2-3, with 8 nucleotides matching TRBD2. CDR1 and CDR2 (germline): SEHNR, FQNEAQ (reference sequence). The trim removed 7 bases at V and 6 bases at J, leaving 9 bases unmatched. The CDR3 is 14 amino acids. The CDR3 region is CASTPGGWVDTQYF. CDR3 bases: TGTGCCAGCACCCCGGGAGGGTGGGTTGATACGCAGTATTTT.

This chain uses TRBV7-2 with TRBJ2-1, with 9 bases fitting TRBD1. In germline, CDR1 is SGHTA, CDR2 FQGNSA. V shed 5 bases and J 3 bases; nucleotides not matched to a gene: 8. The CDR3 consists of 16 residues. CDR3: CASSPPPGQGYNEQFF. The CDR3 coding sequence is TGTGCCAGCAGCCCTCCCCCGGGACAGGGCTACAATGAGCAGTTCTTC.

CDR3 region: CASSGGGGRSGANVLTF. CDR3 DNA: TGTGCCAGCAGCGGAGGGGGGGGTAGATCTGGGGCCAACGTCCTGACTTTC. The chain employs TRBV7-2 and TRBJ2-6, with D maybe TRBD2 (7 bases). The germline V gene encodes CDR1 SGHTA and CDR2 FQGNSA. The CDR3 contains 17 residues. The V gene lost 5 bases and the J gene lost 1 base, with 15 bases spanning the gap. The whole variable domain, filled in from reference TRBV7-2 and TRBJ2-6, reads GAGVSQSPSNKVTEKGKDVELRCDPISGHTALYWYRQSLGQGLEFLIYFQGNSAPDKSGLPSDRFSAERTGGSVSTLTIQRTQQEDSAVYLCASSGGGGRSGANVLTFGAGSRLTVL.

The rearrangement uses TRBV11-2 and TRBJ1-2; a possible D gene is TRBD1 (6 bases). This CDR3 is built from 14 residues. The germline CDR1 and CDR2 sequences are SGHAT and FQNNGV. V was cut by 1 base and J by 7 bases, with 13 bases left in between. The CDR3 sequence is CASSLGGGQGGYTF. In DNA form, the CDR3 reads TGTGCCAGCAGCTTAGGCGGGGGGCAGGGTGGCTACACCTTC. The whole variable domain, remainder taken from reference TRBV11-2 and TRBJ1-2, is EAGVAQSPRYKIIEKRQSVAFWCNPISGHATLYWYQQILGQGPKLLIQFQNNGVVDDSQLPKDRFSAERLKGVDSTLKIQPAKLEDSAVYLCASSLGGGQGGYTFGSGTRLTVV.

This clone has only one observation. This chain joins TRBV5-1 and TRBJ2-1, with 12 bases that match TRBD2. The CDR3 extends over 16 amino acids. Trimming removed 4 bases from V and 7 bases from J; junction bases left unmatched: 9. Germline-derived CDR1 and CDR2 are SGHRS and YFSETQ. The DNA for the CDR3 is TGCGCCAGCAGCGATAAACTAGCGGGAGGCCGGAATGAGCAGTTCTTC. This encodes CASSDKLAGGRNEQFF.

The J gene is TRBJ2-7, the V gene TRBV2; weak D call: TRBD2 (5 bases). This CDR3 is built from 12 residues. Germline CDR1 is SNHLY and CDR2 is FYNNEI. V gave up 6 bases and J gave up 0 bases, with 6 bases separating them. The CDR3, as DNA: TGTGCCAGCAGGGAGGACTCCTACGAGCAGTACTTC. Its translation: CASREDSYEQYF.

The chain recombines TRBV5-4 with TRBJ2-3, with 11 bases matching TRBD2. This CDR3 is 17 amino acids long. Trimming at V came to 0 bases and at J to 6 bases, leaving 9 bases not matched to a gene. Germline V gene data show CDR1 as SGHNT and CDR2 as YYREEE (reference sequence). The CDR3 sequence is CASSLGVAGGPSDTQYF. CDR3 bases: TGTGCCAGCAGCTTGGGGGTAGCGGGAGGGCCTTCGGATACGCAGTATTTT.

This clone was recorded a few times. V is TRBV6-5 and J is TRBJ2-5; TRBD1 is a possible D gene (6 bases). The CDR3 covers 13 residues. Trimming stripped 6 bases from V and 7 bases from J, with 15 bases between. CDR1 and CDR2 (germline): MNHEY, SVGAGI. CDR3 protein: CASRKQGSGTQYF. In nucleotides, the CDR3 is TGTGCCAGCAGGAAACAGGGCTCCGGGACCCAGTACTTC.

The J gene is TRBJ1-5, the V gene TRBV4-3; D call uncertain. The CDR3 covers 13 residues. Germline CDR1 reads LGHNA; CDR2 reads YSLEER. V was cut by 2 bases and J by 5 bases, with 7 bases left in between. CDR3 amino acids: CASSQNTDQPQHF. CDR3 sequence (DNA): TGCGCCAGCAGCCAAAATACAGATCAGCCCCAGCATTTT.

The V gene is TRBV5-1, the J gene TRBJ1-2, with no clear D. Trimming left V 5 bases short and J 0 bases short, with 8 bases between. Germline CDR1 SGHRS, CDR2 YFSETQ. The CDR3 runs 13 residues. CDR3 region: CASRPGSNYGYTF. CDR3 nucleotides: TGCGCCAGCAGACCAGGTTCTAACTATGGCTACACCTTC.

The chain has TRBV6-5 and TRBJ1-1; D is possibly TRBD1 (6 bases). CDR3 length: 13 residues. Germline CDR1 MNHEY, CDR2 SVGAGI. V lost 5 bases, J lost 7 bases, and 14 bases lay in between. The CDR3 region is CASSTGIHGEAFF. CDR3 coding DNA: TGTGCCAGCAGTACAGGGATACACGGTGAAGCTTTCTTT.

The chain couples TRBV5-5 to TRBJ1-1; D not certain. CDR3 length: 15 amino acids. The germline V and J ends were trimmed by 0 bases and 0 bases, with 9 bases remaining between them. The germline CDR1 and CDR2 sequences are SGHKS and YYEKEE (reference sequence). The DNA for the CDR3 is TGTGCCAGCAGCTTGGACGGTAGAGTGAACACTGAAGCTTTCTTT. This translates into CASSLDGRVNTEAFF.

The chain links TRBV19 to TRBJ2-7; TRBD1 aligns across 9 bases. Germline V gene sequence: CDR1 LNHDA, CDR2 SQIVND (reference sequence). Trimming cost V 6 bases and J 1 base; bases outside gene matches: 7. The CDR3 is 15 amino acids. The CDR3 loop reads CASSSGTGNSYEQYF. The CDR3 DNA is TGTGCCAGTAGCTCCGGGACAGGGAATTCCTACGAGCAGTACTTC.

The chain joins TRBV5-4 to TRBJ1-3; D gene unclear. V was pared by 4 bases and J by 4 bases, with 9 bases between. Germline loops: CDR1 SGHNT, CDR2 YYREEE (reference sequence). This CDR3 is 13 amino acids long. The CDR3 nucleotides are TGTGCCAGCAGCCCGGGTGGGGGAAACACCATATATTTT. Amino acids: CASSPGGGNTIYF.

V is TRBV27 and J is TRBJ1-5; 8 bases line up with TRBD1. In germline, CDR1 is MNHEY, CDR2 SMNVEV (reference sequence). The trim removed 4 bases at V and 0 bases at J, leaving 11 bases unmatched. The CDR3 sequence is 18 residues long. This CDR3 is CASSSFYRGGHSNQPQHF. For the CDR3, the DNA is TGTGCCAGCAGTTCCTTCTACAGGGGGGGGCATAGCAATCAGCCCCAGCATTTT.

The V call is TRBV14, the J call TRBJ1-1, with D perhaps TRBD1 (6 bases). V was pared by 4 bases and J by 4 bases, with 19 bases between. This CDR3 comprises 16 residues. Germline V gives CDR1 SGHDN, CDR2 FVKESK. The CDR3 reads CASSLHTGSGITEAFF. In DNA, the CDR3 is TGTGCCAGCAGCCTCCACACAGGGAGTGGGATCACTGAAGCTTTCTTT.

The chain couples TRBV4-3 to TRBJ2-3; D unresolved. V was cut by 4 bases and J by 6 bases, with 20 bases left in between. The length of the CDR3 is 16 residues. CDR1 and CDR2 (germline): LGHNA, YSLEER. CDR3 region: CASSRLVGATGDTQYF. The DNA for the CDR3 is TGCGCCAGCAGCCGATTGGTCGGTGCGACTGGCGATACGCAGTATTTT.

The CDR3 DNA sequence: TGCGCCAGCAGTGAGTCGGGGACAGGGCAAGAGACCCAGTACTTC. Amino acid sequence: CASSESGTGQETQYF. This rearrangement joins TRBV10-1 to TRBJ2-5; 9 nucleotides match TRBD1. The CDR3 length is 15 residues. Unmatched junction bases numbered 1, after V lost 0 bases and J lost 2 bases. Germline V lookup: CDR1 WNHNN, CDR2 SYGVQD (reference sequence).

The chain carries TRBV6-1 and TRBJ2-7; no clear D. Deletions cut 7 bases from V and 0 bases from J, with 13 bases between. CDR1 is MNHNS, CDR2 SASEGT, per germline. The CDR3 runs 14 residues. This chain's CDR3 is CASISEPPSYEQYF. CDR3 in DNA: TGTGCCAGCATATCAGAACCCCCCTCCTACGAGCAGTACTTC.

V is TRBV7-2 and J is TRBJ2-5, with D perhaps matching TRBD1 (6 bases). From germline, CDR1 is SGHTA and CDR2 FQGNSA. The CDR3 loop spans 17 amino acids. The germline V and J ends were trimmed by 5 bases and 1 base, with 20 bases remaining between them. The CDR3 sequence is CASSQGLVVNLQETQYF. The CDR3 nucleotides read TGTGCCAGCAGCCAGGGGTTAGTAGTAAACCTCCAAGAGACCCAGTACTTC.

The chain employs TRBV29-1 and TRBJ1-2; D is uncertain. Germline CDR1 is SQVTM and CDR2 is ANQGSEA. The CDR3 loop spans 12 amino acids. Between the trimmed V and J ends, which lost 6 bases and 2 bases, there was a span of 10 bases. CDR3 sequence reads: CSVLGKNYGYTF. DNA of the CDR3: TGCAGCGTCCTCGGGAAAAACTATGGCTACACCTTC.

The V gene is TRBV29-1, the J gene TRBJ2-2, with 8 bases lining up with TRBD2. CDR1 SQVTM and CDR2 ANQGSEA come from the germline V gene. After removal of 3 bases from V and 4 bases from J, the junction contained 4 bases not matched to a gene. This CDR3 is 14 amino acids long. CDR3 sequence reads: CSVESGSRTGELFF. The CDR3 DNA follows: TGCAGCGTTGAGAGCGGGAGTCGCACCGGGGAGCTGTTTTTT.

V is TRBV5-4 and J is TRBJ2-1, with D uncertain. This CDR3 has 13 amino acids. Germline V CDR1 and CDR2: SGHNT, YYREEE (reference sequence). V dropped 0 bases and J dropped 10 bases, with 11 bases sitting between them. The CDR3 region is CASSLEDLREQFF. The CDR3 DNA sequence: TGTGCCAGCAGCTTGGAGGATTTGAGGGAGCAGTTCTTC. The complete variable domain, with remaining parts taken from reference TRBV5-4 and TRBJ2-1, reads ETGVTQSPTHLIKTRGQQVTLRCSSQSGHNTVSWYQQALGQGPQFIFQYYREEENGRGNFPPRFSGLQFPNYSSELNVNALELDDSALYLCASSLEDLREQFFGPGTRLTVL.